This T cell receptor beta chain was retrieved from a study of blood T cell repertoires in COVID-19. Study information: The United States, Italy and Spain supplied acute and convalescent COVID-19 samples. PBMCs, B-cell-depleted T cells, or T cells provided the cDNA or gDNA that made up the material.

As handled by the study authors: Researchers report that nucleated cell counts were estimated from reference gene primer amplification. The data were produced by immunoSEQ multiplex PCR, yet TCRdb's version contains in-frame clones alone and is incomplete. V and J calls and clone size are copied from that table; D and trimming were computed from the DNA. This table has 100,000 to 120,000 clones, more than 80% appearing once. J lost 2 bases, V lost 0 bases, and 8 bases had no gene match. Germline V gene data show CDR1 as LGHDT and CDR2 as YNNKEL (reference sequence). The CDR3 length is 19 residues. Input material: peripheral blood. This receptor was taken from a woman in her thirties or forties with acute or convalescent COVID-19. This chain uses TRBV3-1 (or the pseudogene TRBV3-2) with TRBJ2-4; 12 nucleotides align to TRBD2. CDR3 region: CASSQDMRTSGETKNIQYF. DNA for the CDR3: TGTGCCAGCAGCCAAGATATGAGGACTAGCGGGGAAACCAAAAACATTCAGTACTTC.